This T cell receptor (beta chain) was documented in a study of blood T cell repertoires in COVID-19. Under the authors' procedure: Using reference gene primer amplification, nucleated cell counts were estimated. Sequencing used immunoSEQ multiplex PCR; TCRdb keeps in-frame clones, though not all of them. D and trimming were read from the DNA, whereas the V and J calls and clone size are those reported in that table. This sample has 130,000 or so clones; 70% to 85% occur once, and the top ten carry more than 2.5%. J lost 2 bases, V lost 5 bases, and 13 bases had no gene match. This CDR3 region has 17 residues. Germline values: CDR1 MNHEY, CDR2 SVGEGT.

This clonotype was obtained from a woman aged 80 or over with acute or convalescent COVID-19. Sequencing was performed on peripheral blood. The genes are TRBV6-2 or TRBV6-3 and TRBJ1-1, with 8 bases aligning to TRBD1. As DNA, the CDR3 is TGTGCCAGCAGTCGGAGAGGGACAGGAGCGTCAAACACTGAAGCTTTCTTT. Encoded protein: CASSRRGTGASNTEAFF.